This TCR beta chain is drawn from a study of spatial heterogeneity in lung cancer. Turning to the study itself: Mean representation of each unique TCR and UMI combination in the raw reads exceeded nine occurrences.

Findings and limits, study-wide: Ubiquitous, expanded tumor-derived TCRs were more frequently observed in blood at resection than at follow-up.

The time point is: sample taken at primary tumor resection. TCRs were sequenced from unsorted whole RNA of tumor, nontumor lung or PBMC. Patients with untreated early-stage non-small cell lung cancer, numbering around 71, were the donors. The table lists this clonotype with a few counts. Its antigen is unknown. Germline V gene lookup returns CDR1 SGHNT and CDR2 YENEEA. This CDR3 region has 14 residues. The germline V and J ends were trimmed by 3 bases and 4 bases, with 12 bases remaining between them. Single TCR cDNA molecules each had their own unique molecular identifier. Using its own MiXCR run on the 5' RACE reads, TCRdb lists one record per CDR3 protein. The sample has 60,000 to 80,000 distinct CDR3 sequences, about 14% seen once.

The material was PBMCs, obtained at surgery. The chain couples TRBV11-3 to TRBJ1-1; D is uncertain. The origin of this receptor is a male donor with early-stage non-small cell lung cancer. Here the CDR3 reads CASSFKQLITEAFF. The CDR3 nucleotides are TGTGCCAGCAGCTTTAAGCAGCTTATCACTGAAGCTTTCTTT.